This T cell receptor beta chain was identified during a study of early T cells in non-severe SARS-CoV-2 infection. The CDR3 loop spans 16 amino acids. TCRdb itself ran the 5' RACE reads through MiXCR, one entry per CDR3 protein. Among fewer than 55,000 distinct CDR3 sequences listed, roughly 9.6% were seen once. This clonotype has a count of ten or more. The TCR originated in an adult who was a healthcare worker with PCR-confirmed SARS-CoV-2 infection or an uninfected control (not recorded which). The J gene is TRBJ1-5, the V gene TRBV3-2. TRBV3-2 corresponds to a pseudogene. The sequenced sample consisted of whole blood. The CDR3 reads CAIRGVQKLSNQPQHF. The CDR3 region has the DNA TGTGCCATCAGGGGAGTACAGAAACTTAGCAATCAGCCCCAGCATTTT.